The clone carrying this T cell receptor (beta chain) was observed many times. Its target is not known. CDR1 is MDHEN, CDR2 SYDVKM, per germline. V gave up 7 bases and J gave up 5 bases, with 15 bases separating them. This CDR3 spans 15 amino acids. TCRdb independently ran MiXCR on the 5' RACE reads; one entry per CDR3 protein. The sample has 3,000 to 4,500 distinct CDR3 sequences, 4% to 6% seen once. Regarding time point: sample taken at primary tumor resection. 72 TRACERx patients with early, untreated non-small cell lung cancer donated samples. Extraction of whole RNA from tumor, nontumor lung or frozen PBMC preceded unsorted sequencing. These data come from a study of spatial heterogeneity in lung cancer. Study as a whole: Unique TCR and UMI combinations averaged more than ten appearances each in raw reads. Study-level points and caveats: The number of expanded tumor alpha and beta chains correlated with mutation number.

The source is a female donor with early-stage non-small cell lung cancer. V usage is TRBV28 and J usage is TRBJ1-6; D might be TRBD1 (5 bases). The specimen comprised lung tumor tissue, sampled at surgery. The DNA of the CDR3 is TGTGCCAGCAAGCCCCAGGGACCGGATAATTCACCCCTCCACTTT. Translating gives CASKPQGPDNSPLHF.